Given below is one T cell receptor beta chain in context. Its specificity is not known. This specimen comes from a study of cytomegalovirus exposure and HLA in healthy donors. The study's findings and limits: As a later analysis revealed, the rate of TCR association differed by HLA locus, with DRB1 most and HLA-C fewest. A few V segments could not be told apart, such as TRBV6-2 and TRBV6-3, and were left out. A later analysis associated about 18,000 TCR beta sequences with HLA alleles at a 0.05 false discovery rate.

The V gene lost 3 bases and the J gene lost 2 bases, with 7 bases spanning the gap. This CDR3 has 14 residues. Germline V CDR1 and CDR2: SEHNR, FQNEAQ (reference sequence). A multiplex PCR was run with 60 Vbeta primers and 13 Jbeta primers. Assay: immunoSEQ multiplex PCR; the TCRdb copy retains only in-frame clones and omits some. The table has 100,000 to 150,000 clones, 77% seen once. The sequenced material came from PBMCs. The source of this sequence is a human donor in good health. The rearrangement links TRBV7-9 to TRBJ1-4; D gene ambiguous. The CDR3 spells CASSFSNTNEKLFF. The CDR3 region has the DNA TGTGCCAGCAGCTTTAGTAATACTAATGAAAAACTGTTTTTT. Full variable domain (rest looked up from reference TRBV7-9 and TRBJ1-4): DTGVSQNPRHKITKRGQNVTFRCDPISEHNRLYWYRQTLGQGPEFLTYFQNEAQLEKSRLLSDRFSAERPKGSFSTLEIQRTEQGDSAMYLCASSFSNTNEKLFFGSGTQLSVL.